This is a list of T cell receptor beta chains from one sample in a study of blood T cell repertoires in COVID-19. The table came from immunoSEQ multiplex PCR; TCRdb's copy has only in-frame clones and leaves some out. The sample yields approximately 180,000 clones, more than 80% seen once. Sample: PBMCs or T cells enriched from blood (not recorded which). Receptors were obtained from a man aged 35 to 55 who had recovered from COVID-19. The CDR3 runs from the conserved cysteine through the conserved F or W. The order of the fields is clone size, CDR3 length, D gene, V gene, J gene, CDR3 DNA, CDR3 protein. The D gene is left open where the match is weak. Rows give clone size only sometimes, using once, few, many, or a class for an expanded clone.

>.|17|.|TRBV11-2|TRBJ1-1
TGTGCCAGCAGCTGGGGGGGGCTGGGGAGTTCGTACACTGAAGCTTTCTTT
CASSWGGLGSSYTEAFF
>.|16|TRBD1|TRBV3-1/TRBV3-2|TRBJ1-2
TGTGCCAGCAGCCAGGAAGGGGACAGGGGGGTCTATGGCTACACCTTC
CASSQEGDRGVYGYTF
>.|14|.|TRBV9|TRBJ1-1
TGTGCCAGCAGCGCCCCGGGACTCCCGACAGAAGCTTTCTTT
CASSAPGLPTEAFF
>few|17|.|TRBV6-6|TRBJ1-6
TGTGCCAGCAGTCCGGACAGCTCACTATTCTATAATTCACCCCTCCACTTT
CASSPDSSLFYNSPLHF
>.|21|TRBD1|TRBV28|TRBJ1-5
TGTGCCAGCAGTTTAAGAGCCGGGACAGGGGGCCCGAGCGCGAGCAATCAGCCCCAGCATTTT
CASSLRAGTGGPSASNQPQHF
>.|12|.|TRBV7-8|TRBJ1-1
TGTGCCAGCAGTTACTCAGGGGCTGAAGCTTTCTTT
CASSYSGAEAFF
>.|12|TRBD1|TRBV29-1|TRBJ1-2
TGCAGCGTGGATGGAGACAGGGGAGTAGACACCTTC
CSVDGDRGVDTF
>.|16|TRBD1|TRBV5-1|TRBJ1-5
TGCGCCAGCAGCTCAGGACAGGGGAGTAGCAATCAGCCCCAGCATTTT
CASSSGQGSSNQPQHF
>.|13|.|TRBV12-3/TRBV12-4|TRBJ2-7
TGTGCCAGCAGTTTTCAGCGGGCAGGTGAGCAGTACTTC
CASSFQRAGEQYF
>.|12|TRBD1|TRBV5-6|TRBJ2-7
TGTGCCAGCAGCGTGGACAGGGAAGAGCAGTACTTC
CASSVDREEQYF
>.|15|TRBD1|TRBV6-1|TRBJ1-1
TGTGCCAGCAGTGACCTTATGGACAGGGCGGCTGAAGCTTTCTTT
CASSDLMDRAAEAFF
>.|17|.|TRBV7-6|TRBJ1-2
TGTGCCAGCAGCTTAGAACAGGGCGCGCGTCATAGTCTTGGCTACACCTTC
CASSLEQGARHSLGYTF
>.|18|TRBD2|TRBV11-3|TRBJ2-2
TGTGCCAGCAGCGGTAGGACTAGCGGGGGCCCTAACACCGGGGAGCTGTTTTTT
CASSGRTSGGPNTGELFF
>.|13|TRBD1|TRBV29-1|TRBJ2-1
TGCAGCGTTGAACAGGGGGCTCTCAATGAGCAGTTCTTC
CSVEQGALNEQFF
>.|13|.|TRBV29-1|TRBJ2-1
TGCAGCGTTGCTCTGAGCTCCTACAATGAGCAGTTCTTC
CSVALSSYNEQFF
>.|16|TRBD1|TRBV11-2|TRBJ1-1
TGTGCCAGCAGCTTGAGACCGGGACAGGGCTTTTCTGAAGCTTTCTTT
CASSLRPGQGFSEAFF
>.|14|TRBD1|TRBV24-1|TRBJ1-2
TGTGCCACCAGTGATTCGCGGACAGGGGGTGGCTACACCTTC
CATSDSRTGGGYTF
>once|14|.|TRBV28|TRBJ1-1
TGTGCCAGCAGTTTGCGGACAGCTTACACTGAAGCTTTCTTT
CASSLRTAYTEAFF
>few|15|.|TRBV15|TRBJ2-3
TGTGCCACCAGCAGAGATTTTAGCGGCACAGATACGCAGTATTTT
CATSRDFSGTDTQYF
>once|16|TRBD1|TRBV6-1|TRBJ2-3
TGTGCCAGCAGTGCAGGACAGGGGGCGAGCACAGATACGCAGTATTTT
CASSAGQGASTDTQYF